This T cell receptor (beta chain) was observed in a study of blood T cell repertoires in COVID-19. The repertoire was sequenced with immunoSEQ multiplex PCR; TCRdb's copy has only in-frame clones and lacks some. The table records over 150,000 clones, approximately 80% of them present only once. Cohort 3 donors counted as recovered after two negative PCRs, clearance, or resolved symptoms. This TCR was sampled from a woman between 50 and 59 years old who had recovered from COVID-19. Sample: PBMCs or T cells enriched from blood (not recorded which).

DNA for the CDR3: TGTGCCAGCAGCGTAGGCCGCGGGGGCGCCTACGAGCAGTACTTC. Encoded protein: CASSVGRGGAYEQYF. The genes are TRBV7-3 and TRBJ2-7, with a weak D call TRBD2 (7 bases). CDR1 and CDR2 (germline): SGHTA, FQGTGA. This CDR3 region has 15 residues. Trimming cost V 5 bases and J 2 bases, with 16 bases left between them.